These 29 T cell receptor beta chains originate from one sample sequenced in a study of regulatory T cells in long-lasting Graves disease. Combining iRepertoire HTBI primers with Arm-PCR of CDR3 regions, the authors built TCR beta libraries. TCRdb reanalysed the multiplex PCR reads using MiXCR and keeps one entry per CDR3 protein. This sample yields 450,000 or so distinct CDR3 sequences, of which 20% to 25% are seen a single time; around 12% belongs to the top ten. As to time point: persistent/refractory GD, antithyroid drugs over 5 years with positive TRAb. Researchers made the TCR library from RNA that was extracted from PBMCs. Sequencing was performed on peripheral blood mononuclear cells (PBMCs), taken when the disease was refractory, from a patient treated with antithyroid drugs. These receptors originate from a female donor with Graves disease.

This sequence joins TRBV7-3 and TRBJ2-7; D call uncertain. Per the germline V gene, CDR1 is SGHTA and CDR2 is FQGTGA. Trimming left V 4 bases short and J 6 bases short, with 13 bases between. CDR3 length: 13 residues. The CDR3 DNA is TGTGCCAGCAGCTCCGGCGGACCGTCCGAGCAGTACTTC. Its protein is CASSSGGPSEQYF.

This clonotype was observed many times. The chain links TRBV28 to TRBJ2-5; the match to TRBD1 covers 9 bases. After removal of 6 bases from V and 5 bases from J, the junction contained 28 bases not matched to a gene. Germline-derived CDR1 and CDR2 are MDHEN and SYDVKM. The CDR3 totals 21 residues. CDR3 in amino acids: CASSPFQTLIRDRELGETQYF. As DNA, the CDR3 is TGTGCCAGCAGCCCCTTCCAAACGCTAATCCGGGACAGGGAACTGGGTGAGACCCAGTACTTC.

This clonotype was counted only a few times. V is TRBV20-1 and J is TRBJ1-1; TRBD1 matches 10 bases. Germline values: CDR1 DFQATT, CDR2 SNEGSKA (reference sequence). With V trimmed by 3 bases and J by 1 base, 5 bases remained unmatched. The CDR3 loop spans 15 amino acids. The CDR3 sequence: CSASVWDRGNTEAFF. Written as DNA, the CDR3 is TGCAGTGCTAGTGTCTGGGACAGGGGGAACACTGAAGCTTTCTTT.

In its sample, this clonotype was seen a few times. Here the CDR3 reads CASTQQGTFPTGELFF. The CDR3 DNA reads as TGTGCCAGCACCCAACAAGGGACTTTTCCTACCGGGGAGCTGTTTTTT. The V and J genes are TRBV25-1 and TRBJ2-2; D perhaps matches TRBD2 (6 bases). CDR1 is MGHDK, CDR2 SYGVNS, per germline. V dropped 7 bases and J dropped 5 bases, with 20 bases sitting between them. The CDR3 runs to 16 residues.

The sample holds a few counts of this clonotype. The chain employs TRBV30 and TRBJ2-7; TRBD1 matches 7 bases. Germline V gene sequence: CDR1 GTSNPN, CDR2 SVGIG (reference sequence). The CDR3 loop spans 15 amino acids. Trimming at V came to 2 bases and at J to 3 bases, leaving 10 bases not matched to a gene. The CDR3 nucleotides are TGTGCCTGGAGTCCAAAGGGGGCCCCCTACTACGAGCAGTACTTC. This sequence encodes CAWSPKGAPYYEQYF.

The chain recombines TRBV11-2 with TRBJ2-5, with 14 bases matching TRBD2. Unmatched junction bases numbered 6, after V lost 4 bases and J lost 2 bases. The CDR3 is made up of 17 amino acids. CDR1 SGHAT and CDR2 FQNNGV come from the germline V gene. The CDR3 nucleotides are TGTGCCAGCAGCTCAGGACTAGCGGGGGGACCACAAGAGACCCAGTACTTC. Protein sequence: CASSSGLAGGPQETQYF. Full variable domain (rest looked up from reference TRBV11-2 and TRBJ2-5): EAGVAQSPRYKIIEKRQSVAFWCNPISGHATLYWYQQILGQGPKLLIQFQNNGVVDDSQLPKDRFSAERLKGVDSTLKIQPAKLEDSAVYLCASSSGLAGGPQETQYFGPGTRLLVL.

The chain combines TRBV4-1 with TRBJ1-4, with 8 bases that match TRBD1. The J segment lost 6 bases and the V segment lost 4 bases, leaving 7 bases of the junction unmatched. Germline V gives CDR1 MGHRA, CDR2 YSYEKL. The CDR3 is made up of 15 amino acids. The CDR3: CASSPQGAVYEKLFF. CDR3 coding DNA: TGCGCCAGCAGCCCGCAGGGGGCGGTATATGAAAAACTGTTTTTT.

The sample holds many counts of this clonotype. The chain uses TRBV28 and TRBJ2-5, with a tentative D call TRBD2 (5 bases). The CDR3 has 15 residues. The V end was cut by 6 bases, the J end by 5 bases, with 19 bases between. The germline V gene encodes CDR1 MDHEN and CDR2 SYDVKM. Here the CDR3 DNA reads TGTGCCAGCAGCACCCGGAGGCGGGTCCCGGAGACCCAGTACTTC. As protein: CASSTRRRVPETQYF. The variable domain in full, completed from reference TRBV28 and TRBJ2-5, reads DVKVTQSSRYLVKRTGEKVFLECVQDMDHENMFWYRQDPGLGLRLIYFSYDVKMKEKGDIPEGYSVSREKKERFSLILESASTNQTSMYLCASSTRRRVPETQYFGPGTRLLVL.

On this clonotype: A junction boundary mismatches the germline segment, possibly from a read error. The rearrangement uses TRBV5-8 and TRBJ1-1; 7 positions match TRBD1. The CDR3 has 12 residues. CDR1 and CDR2 from the germline V gene are SGHTS and YDEGEE. The chain's CDR3 is CASRGGRAEAFF. The DNA for the CDR3 is TGCGCCAGCAGGGGGGGGAGGGCTGAAGCTTTCTTT.

This chain joins TRBV9 and TRBJ2-6; the match to TRBD2 covers 7 bases. Germline V CDR1 and CDR2: SGDLS, YYNGEE. This CDR3 spans 16 amino acids. The trim removed 2 bases at V and 1 base at J, leaving 3 bases unmatched. The CDR3 sequence is CASSVGGISGANVLTF. The CDR3 coding sequence is TGTGCCAGCAGCGTCGGGGGGATATCTGGGGCCAACGTCCTGACTTTC.

This clonotype was detected many times. The chain couples TRBV12-3 or TRBV12-4 to TRBJ1-1; D may be TRBD1 (6 bases). There are 19 residues in the CDR3. The V end lost 5 bases, the J end lost 5 bases, and 30 bases lay between the germline ends. CDR3 DNA: TGTGCCAGCAGTATCACCTCTTGGACAGCTCACTTAATCCGGACTGAAGCTTTCTTT. It translates to CASSITSWTAHLIRTEAFF.

This clonotype was observed at least ten times. This chain joins TRBV11-2 and TRBJ1-1; D is uncertain. V lost 7 bases, J lost 1 base, and 10 bases lay in between. CDR1 and CDR2 from the germline V gene are SGHAT and FQNNGV. The CDR3 contains 13 residues. This CDR3 reads CASTHGRNTEAFF. DNA of the CDR3: TGTGCCAGCACCCACGGGAGGAACACTGAAGCTTTCTTT.

This clonotype was observed at least ten times. J is TRBJ2-7 and V is TRBV7-2; D is possibly TRBD2 (6 bases). Trimming stripped 5 bases from V and 0 bases from J, with 14 bases between. Germline CDR1 and CDR2: SGHTA and FQGNSA. The CDR3 is 15 residues long. The CDR3 loop reads CASSRDSESSYEQYF. The CDR3 DNA sequence: TGTGCCAGCAGCCGGGACTCGGAGAGCTCCTACGAGCAGTACTTC.

This clonotype showed up just once. A single base separates this from a much larger clone, so it may be a read error. The rearrangement uses TRBV6-2 or TRBV6-3 and TRBJ2-5, with D possibly matching TRBD1 (6 bases). Between the trimmed V and J ends, which lost 4 bases and 7 bases, there was a span of 13 bases. The CDR3 totals 13 residues. CDR1 MNHEY and CDR2 SVGEGT come from the germline V gene. Here the CDR3 reads CASSLVGAVTQYF. The CDR3 DNA reads TGTGCCAGCAGTTTGGTGGGGGCAGTGACCCAGTACTTC.

The chain couples TRBV7-2 to TRBJ2-7, with 7 bases matching TRBD1. Looked up from germline, CDR1 is SGHTA and CDR2 is FQGNSA. V trimming: 2 bases; J trimming: 0 bases; junction bases outside the gene matches: 4. The CDR3 is made up of 15 amino acids. The DNA for the CDR3 is TGTGCCAGCAGCTTACGACAGGGAAGCTCCTACGAGCAGTACTTC. Translating gives CASSLRQGSSYEQYF. The whole variable domain, filled in from reference TRBV7-2 and TRBJ2-7, reads GAGVSQSPSNKVTEKGKDVELRCDPISGHTALYWYRQSLGQGLEFLIYFQGNSAPDKSGLPSDRFSAERTGGSVSTLTIQRTQQEDSAVYLCASSLRQGSSYEQYFGPGTRLTVT.

The chain joins TRBV20-1 to TRBJ2-1, with 10 bases fitting TRBD1. The CDR3 length is 14 residues. Trimming cost V 7 bases and J 6 bases; bases outside gene matches: 9. Per the germline V gene, CDR1 is DFQATT and CDR2 is SNEGSKA (reference sequence). In nucleotides, the CDR3 is TGCAGTGAGGGTCAGACAGGGGGCATCAATGAGCAGTTCTTC. This codes for CSEGQTGGINEQFF.

This clonotype was observed many times. This sequence may be a read error, since a much larger clone differs from it by one base. This chain uses TRBV28 with TRBJ2-7, with 8 bases aligning to TRBD1. V lost 6 bases to trimming and J lost 0 bases; unmatched junction nucleotides: 4. The CDR3 is made up of 14 amino acids. Germline V gene data show CDR1 as MDHEN and CDR2 as SYDVKM. The DNA for the CDR3 is TGTGCCAGCAGCAATACAGGGGGCTCCTACGAGCAGTACTTC. This codes for CASSNTGGSYEQYF.

This clonotype was seen more than once but under ten times. The chain couples TRBV7-9 to TRBJ1-1; tentatively, D is TRBD1 (6 bases). This CDR3 region has 15 residues. The germline CDR1 and CDR2 sequences are SEHNR and FQNEAQ (reference sequence). Trimming stripped 10 bases from V and 0 bases from J, with 18 bases between. In DNA form, the CDR3 reads TGTGCCATCACGGTGGGGGGGCTACTGAACACTGAAGCTTTCTTT. The encoded protein is CAITVGGLLNTEAFF.

At least ten counts were recorded for this clonotype. This chain links TRBV12-3 or TRBV12-4 with TRBJ2-7; 11 bases fit TRBD2. V was clipped by 3 bases and J by 3 bases; unmatched bases: 7. The CDR3 totals 16 residues. This CDR3 is CASSFPLAGGIYEQYF. CDR3 sequence (DNA): TGTGCCAGCAGTTTCCCGCTAGCGGGGGGCATCTACGAGCAGTACTTC.

There are a few counts of this clonotype. V usage is TRBV6-5 and J usage is TRBJ2-7; 11 nucleotides match TRBD2. Germline V gives CDR1 MNHEY, CDR2 SVGAGI. J gave up 3 bases and V 2 bases, and 12 bases lay outside the gene matches. The CDR3 runs to 18 residues. The DNA of the CDR3 is TGTGCCAGCAGTTACAGGCTAGCGGGGGGCGGAGCGGTCTACGAGCAGTACTTC. Its translation is CASSYRLAGGGAVYEQYF.

This clonotype was counted many times. The chain is built from TRBV5-1 and TRBJ1-2, with no clear D. The CDR3 is 15 amino acids. V lost 0 bases, J lost 4 bases, and 13 bases lay in between. Looked up from germline, CDR1 is SGHRS and CDR2 is YFSETQ. CDR3 sequence (DNA): TGCGCCAGCAGCTTGGACTCCGGAGGTATCTATGGCTACACCTTC. This codes for CASSLDSGGIYGYTF.

The J gene is TRBJ1-1, the V gene TRBV12-3 or TRBV12-4, with 8 bases that match TRBD1. The CDR3 length is 13 residues. V lost 7 bases, J lost 3 bases, and 4 bases stayed unmatched. CDR3 protein: CASIKDRDTEAFF. The CDR3 DNA reads as TGTGCCAGCATCAAGGACAGGGACACTGAAGCTTTCTTT.

This clonotype has at least ten counts. This chain uses TRBV28 with TRBJ2-2, with D possibly being TRBD2 (5 bases). This CDR3 is built from 13 residues. V was shortened by 2 bases and J by 8 bases, with 9 bases between the two germline ends. CDR1 MDHEN and CDR2 SYDVKM come from the germline V gene. CDR3 DNA sequence: TGTGCCAGCAGTTTACCCCCGGGGGGGGAGCTGTTTTTT. Encoded protein: CASSLPPGGELFF.

This clonotype was counted only a few times. V and J are TRBV4-1 and TRBJ1-4; perhaps TRBD1 as D (6 bases). Deletions cut 0 bases from V and 7 bases from J, with 18 bases between. The CDR3 extends over 17 amino acids. Germline V gives CDR1 MGHRA, CDR2 YSYEKL. In DNA, the CDR3 is TGCGCCAGCAGCCAAGATGCGGGGACAAGGGGGACTGAAAAACTGTTTTTT. Translating it yields CASSQDAGTRGTEKLFF.

CDR3 protein: CASSYPQGKAFF. The CDR3 DNA reads TGTGCCAGCAGTTACCCGCAGGGTAAAGCTTTCTTT. This chain connects TRBV6-5 to TRBJ1-1; D may be TRBD1 (5 bases). V was clipped by 2 bases and J by 9 bases, with 10 bases between them. The CDR3 is 12 residues long. The germline CDR1 and CDR2 sequences are MNHEY and SVGAGI.

This clonotype was seen repeatedly, ten times or more. The chain couples TRBV12-3 or TRBV12-4 to TRBJ2-2; tentatively, D is TRBD1 or TRBD2 (5 bases each). V lost 8 bases and J lost 3, with 16 bases in between. This CDR3 contains 15 residues. The DNA for the CDR3 is TGTGCCAGCCGATCCCGGGACCTCCACACCGGGGAGCTGTTTTTT. This sequence encodes CASRSRDLHTGELFF.

The chain employs TRBV12-3 or TRBV12-4 and TRBJ1-1; D unresolved. The V end lost 4 bases, the J end lost 2 bases, and 8 bases lay between the germline ends. CDR3 length: 13 amino acids. The CDR3 here is CASSSSSNTEAFF. The CDR3 DNA sequence: TGTGCCAGCAGTTCGTCCAGTAACACTGAAGCTTTCTTT.

This clonotype was counted between two and nine times. This sequence joins TRBV20-1 and TRBJ1-2, with a tentative D call TRBD1 (6 bases). Deletions cut 6 bases from V and 4 bases from J, with 15 bases between. CDR1 is DFQATT and CDR2 is SNEGSKA in the germline V gene (reference sequence). This CDR3 has 13 amino acids. CDR3 loop: CSAPSDSSYGYTF. The CDR3 DNA reads TGCAGTGCCCCCTCGGACAGCAGCTATGGCTACACCTTC.

This clonotype was found many times. The chain uses TRBV2 and TRBJ2-5; TRBD2 matches at 13 bases. The CDR3 is 16 amino acids. Germline assignment: CDR1 SNHLY and CDR2 FYNNEI. The ends lost 5 bases at V and 5 bases at J; junction bases unmatched: 8. The CDR3 bases are TGTGCCAGCAGTCATGGACTAGCGGGAGCAAAGGAGACCCAGTACTTC. It yields the protein CASSHGLAGAKETQYF.